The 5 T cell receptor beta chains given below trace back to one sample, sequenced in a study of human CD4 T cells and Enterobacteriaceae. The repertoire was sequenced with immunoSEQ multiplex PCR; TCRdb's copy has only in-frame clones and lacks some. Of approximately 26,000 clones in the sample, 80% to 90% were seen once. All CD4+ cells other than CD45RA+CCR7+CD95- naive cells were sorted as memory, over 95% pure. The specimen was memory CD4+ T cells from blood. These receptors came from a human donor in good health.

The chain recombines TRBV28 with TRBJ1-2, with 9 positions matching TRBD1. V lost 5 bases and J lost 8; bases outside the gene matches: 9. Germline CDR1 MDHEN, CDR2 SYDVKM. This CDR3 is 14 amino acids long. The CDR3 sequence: CASSAATGGGGYTF. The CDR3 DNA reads TGTGCCAGCAGTGCCGCTACAGGGGGCGGAGGCTACACCTTC.

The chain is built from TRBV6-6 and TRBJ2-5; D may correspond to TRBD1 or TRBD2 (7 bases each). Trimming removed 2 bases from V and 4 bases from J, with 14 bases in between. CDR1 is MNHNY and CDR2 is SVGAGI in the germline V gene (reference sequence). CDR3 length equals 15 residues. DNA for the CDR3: TGTGCCAGCAGTTACGAGGGGAGGGGGCGAGAGACCCAGTACTTC. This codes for CASSYEGRGRETQYF.

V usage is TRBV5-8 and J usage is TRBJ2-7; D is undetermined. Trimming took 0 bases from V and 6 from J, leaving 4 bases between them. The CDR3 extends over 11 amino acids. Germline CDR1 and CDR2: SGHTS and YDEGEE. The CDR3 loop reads CASSLVLEQYF. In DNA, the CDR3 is TGTGCCAGCAGCTTGGTCCTCGAGCAGTACTTC.

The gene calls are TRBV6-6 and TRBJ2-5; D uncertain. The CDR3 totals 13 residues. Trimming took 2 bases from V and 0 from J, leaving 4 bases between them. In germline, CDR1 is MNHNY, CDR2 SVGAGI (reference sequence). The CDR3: CASSYGHQETQYF. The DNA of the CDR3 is TGTGCCAGCAGTTACGGACACCAAGAGACCCAGTACTTC.

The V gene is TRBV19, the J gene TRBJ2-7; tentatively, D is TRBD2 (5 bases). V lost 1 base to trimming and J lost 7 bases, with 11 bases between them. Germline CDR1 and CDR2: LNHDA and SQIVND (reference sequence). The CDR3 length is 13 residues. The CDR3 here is CASSIGGRGEQYF. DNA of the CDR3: TGTGCCAGTAGTATAGGAGGGAGAGGGGAGCAGTACTTC.